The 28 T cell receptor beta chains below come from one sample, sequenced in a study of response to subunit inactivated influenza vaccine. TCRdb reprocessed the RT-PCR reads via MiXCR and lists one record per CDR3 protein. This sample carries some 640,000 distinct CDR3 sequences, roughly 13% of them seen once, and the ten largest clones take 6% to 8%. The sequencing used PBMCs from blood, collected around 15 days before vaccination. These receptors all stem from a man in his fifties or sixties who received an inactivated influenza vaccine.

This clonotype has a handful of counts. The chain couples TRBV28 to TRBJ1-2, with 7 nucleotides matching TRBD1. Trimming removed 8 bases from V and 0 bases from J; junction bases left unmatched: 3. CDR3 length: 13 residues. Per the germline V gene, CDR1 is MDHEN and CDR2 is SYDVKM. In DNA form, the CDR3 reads TGTGCCAGCTTGGACAGGACTAACTATGGCTACACCTTC. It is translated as CASLDRTNYGYTF.

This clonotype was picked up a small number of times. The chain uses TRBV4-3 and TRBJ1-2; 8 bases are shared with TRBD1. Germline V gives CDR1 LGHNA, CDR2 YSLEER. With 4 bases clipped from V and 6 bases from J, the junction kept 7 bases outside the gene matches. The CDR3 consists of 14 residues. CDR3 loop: CASSRSDRDDGYTF. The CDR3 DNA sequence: TGCGCCAGCAGCCGGTCGGACAGGGATGATGGCTACACCTTC.

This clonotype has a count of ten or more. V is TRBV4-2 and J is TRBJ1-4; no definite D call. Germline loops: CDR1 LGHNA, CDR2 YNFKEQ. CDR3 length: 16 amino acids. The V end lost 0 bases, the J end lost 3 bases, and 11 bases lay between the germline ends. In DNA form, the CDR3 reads TGTGCCAGCAGCCAAGAAAGGGCGGGTGCTAATGAAAAACTGTTTTTT. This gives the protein CASSQERAGANEKLFF.

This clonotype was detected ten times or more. CDR3 nucleotides: TGCAGTGCTAGGGGACGGTTGAACACTGAAGCTTTCTTT. Translating it yields CSARGRLNTEAFF. This chain joins TRBV20-1 and TRBJ1-1; tentative D call: TRBD1 (5 bases). Trimming took off 3 bases at V and 0 bases at J, with 8 bases between the two ends. CDR3 length equals 13 residues. Per the germline V gene, CDR1 is DFQATT and CDR2 is SNEGSKA (reference sequence).

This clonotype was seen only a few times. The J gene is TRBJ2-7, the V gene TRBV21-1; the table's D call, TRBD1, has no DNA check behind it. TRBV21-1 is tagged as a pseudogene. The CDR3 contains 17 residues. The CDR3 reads CASSPSMGQGDSYEQYF. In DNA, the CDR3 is TGTGCCAGCAGCCCTTCCATGGGGCAGGGGGACTCCTACGAGCAGTACTTC.

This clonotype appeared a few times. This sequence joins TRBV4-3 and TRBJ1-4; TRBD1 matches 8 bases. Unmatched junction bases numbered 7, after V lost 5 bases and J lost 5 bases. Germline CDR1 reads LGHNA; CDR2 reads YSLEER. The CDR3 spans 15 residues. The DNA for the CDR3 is TGCGCCAGCAGCGGAAGACAGGGGTGGAATGAAAAACTGTTTTTT. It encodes CASSGRQGWNEKLFF.

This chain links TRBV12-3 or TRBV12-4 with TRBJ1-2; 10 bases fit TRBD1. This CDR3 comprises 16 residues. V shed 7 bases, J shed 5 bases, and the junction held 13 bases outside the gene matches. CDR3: CASTHRDRGRSYGYTF. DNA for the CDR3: TGTGCCAGCACCCATCGTGACAGGGGGCGCTCATATGGCTACACCTTC.

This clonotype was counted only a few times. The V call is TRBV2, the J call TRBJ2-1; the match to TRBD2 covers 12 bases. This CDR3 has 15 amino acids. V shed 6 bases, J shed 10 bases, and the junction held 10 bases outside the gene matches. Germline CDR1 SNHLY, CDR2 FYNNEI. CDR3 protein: CASRHGLAGTGEQFF. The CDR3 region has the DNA TGTGCCAGCAGGCACGGACTAGCGGGAACGGGGGAGCAGTTCTTC.

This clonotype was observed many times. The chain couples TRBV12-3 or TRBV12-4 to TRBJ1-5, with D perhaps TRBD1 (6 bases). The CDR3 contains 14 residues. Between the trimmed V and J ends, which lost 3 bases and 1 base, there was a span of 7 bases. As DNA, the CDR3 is TGTGCCAGCAGTTTTCAGGGGAGCAATCAGCCCCAGCATTTT. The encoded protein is CASSFQGSNQPQHF.

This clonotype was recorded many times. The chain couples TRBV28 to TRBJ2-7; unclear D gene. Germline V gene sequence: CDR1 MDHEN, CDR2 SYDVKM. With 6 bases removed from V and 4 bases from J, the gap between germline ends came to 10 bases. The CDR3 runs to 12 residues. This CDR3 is CASSFPGYEQYF. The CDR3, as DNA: TGTGCCAGCAGCTTCCCCGGGTACGAGCAGTACTTC.

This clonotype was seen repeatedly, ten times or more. CDR3 coding DNA: TGTGCCAGCACCATAGGGACAGGGAGCGGCAATGAGCAGTTCTTC. Translated, it gives CASTIGTGSGNEQFF. This chain links TRBV12-3 or TRBV12-4 with TRBJ2-1; 9 nucleotides line up with TRBD1. This CDR3 has 15 amino acids. J was trimmed by 6 bases and V by 7 bases; bases with no gene match: 10.

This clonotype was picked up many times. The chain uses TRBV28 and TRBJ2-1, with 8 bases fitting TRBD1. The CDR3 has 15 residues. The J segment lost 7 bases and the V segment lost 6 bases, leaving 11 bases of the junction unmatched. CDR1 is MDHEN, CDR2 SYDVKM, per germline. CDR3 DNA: TGTGCCAGCAGCATAGACAGGGGAATCAGGAATGAGCAGTTCTTC. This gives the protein CASSIDRGIRNEQFF.

The CDR3 nucleotides are TGCGCCAGCAGTGAGTCGAGTGGGAATGGCTACACCTTC. Translated, it gives CASSESSGNGYTF. The chain couples TRBV10-2 to TRBJ1-2, with no clear D. This CDR3 has 13 amino acids. Trimming left V 0 bases short and J 6 bases short, with 8 bases between. Per germline, CDR1 WSHSY and CDR2 SAAADI.

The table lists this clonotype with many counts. CDR3 loop: CASSWALGEAFF. The CDR3 nucleotides are TGTGCCAGCAGCTGGGCTTTAGGTGAAGCTTTCTTT. The V call is TRBV7-9, the J call TRBJ1-1; D ambiguous. Germline V gene data show CDR1 as SEHNR and CDR2 as FQNEAQ (reference sequence). The CDR3 is 12 residues long. Between the trimmed V and J ends, which lost 4 bases and 7 bases, there was a span of 10 bases.

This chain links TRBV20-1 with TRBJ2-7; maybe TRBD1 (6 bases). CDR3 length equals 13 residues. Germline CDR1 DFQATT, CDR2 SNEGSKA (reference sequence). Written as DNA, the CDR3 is TGCAGGGCAGGCAACAGGGTCTCCTACGAGCAGTACTTC. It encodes CRAGNRVSYEQYF.

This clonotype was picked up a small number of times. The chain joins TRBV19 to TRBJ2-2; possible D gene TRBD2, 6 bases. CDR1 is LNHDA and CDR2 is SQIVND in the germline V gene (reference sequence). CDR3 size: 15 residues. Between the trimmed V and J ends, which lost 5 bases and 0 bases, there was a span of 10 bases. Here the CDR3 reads CASSRGIANTGELFF. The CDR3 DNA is TGTGCCAGTAGTCGCGGGATCGCGAACACCGGGGAGCTGTTTTTT.

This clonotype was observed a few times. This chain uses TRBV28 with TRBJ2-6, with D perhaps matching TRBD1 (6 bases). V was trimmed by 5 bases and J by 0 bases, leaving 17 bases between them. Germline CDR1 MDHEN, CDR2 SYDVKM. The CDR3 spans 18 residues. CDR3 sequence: CASSTLPGHLSGANVLTF. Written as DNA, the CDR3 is TGTGCCAGCAGTACCCTACCGGGACACCTCTCTGGGGCCAACGTCCTGACTTTC.

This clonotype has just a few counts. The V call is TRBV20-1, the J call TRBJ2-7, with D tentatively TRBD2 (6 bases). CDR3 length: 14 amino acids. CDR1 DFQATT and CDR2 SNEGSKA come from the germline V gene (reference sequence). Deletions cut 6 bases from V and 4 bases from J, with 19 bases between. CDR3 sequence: CSAKKGGSRYEQYF. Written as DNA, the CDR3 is TGCAGTGCAAAGAAGGGAGGCTCCAGGTACGAGCAGTACTTC.

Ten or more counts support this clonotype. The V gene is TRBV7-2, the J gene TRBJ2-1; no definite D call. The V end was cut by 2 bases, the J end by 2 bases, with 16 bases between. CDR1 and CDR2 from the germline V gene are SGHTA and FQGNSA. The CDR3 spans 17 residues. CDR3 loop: CASSLTESGLPYNEQFF. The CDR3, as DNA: TGTGCCAGCAGCTTAACGGAGTCAGGTCTACCCTACAATGAGCAGTTCTTC.

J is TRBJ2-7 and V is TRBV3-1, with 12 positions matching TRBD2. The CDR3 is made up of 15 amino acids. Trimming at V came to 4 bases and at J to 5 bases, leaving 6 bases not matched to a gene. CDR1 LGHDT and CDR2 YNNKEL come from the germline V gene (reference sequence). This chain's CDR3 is CASSLGTSGLNEQYF. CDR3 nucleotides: TGTGCCAGCAGCCTCGGGACTAGCGGGTTAAACGAGCAGTACTTC.

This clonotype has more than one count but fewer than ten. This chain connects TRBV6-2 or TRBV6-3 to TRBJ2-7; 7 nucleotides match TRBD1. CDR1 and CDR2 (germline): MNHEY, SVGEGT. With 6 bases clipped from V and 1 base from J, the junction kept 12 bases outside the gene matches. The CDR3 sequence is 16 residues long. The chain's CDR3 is CASSPFKDRKSYEQYF. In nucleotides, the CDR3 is TGTGCCAGCAGCCCTTTTAAGGACAGGAAATCCTACGAGCAGTACTTC.

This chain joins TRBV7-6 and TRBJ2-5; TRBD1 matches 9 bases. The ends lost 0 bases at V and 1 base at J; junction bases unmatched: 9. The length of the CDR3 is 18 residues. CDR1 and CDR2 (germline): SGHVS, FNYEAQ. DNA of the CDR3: TGTGCCAGCAGCTTAGCCTTCAGCGGGACAGGGATCCAAGAGACCCAGTACTTC. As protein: CASSLAFSGTGIQETQYF.

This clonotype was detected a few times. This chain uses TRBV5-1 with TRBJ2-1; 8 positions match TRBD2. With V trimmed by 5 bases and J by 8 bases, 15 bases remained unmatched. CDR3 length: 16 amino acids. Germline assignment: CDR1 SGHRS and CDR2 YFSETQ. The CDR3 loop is CASSLGGRGGGDEQFF. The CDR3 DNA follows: TGCGCCAGCAGTCTCGGAGGACGGGGGGGCGGGGATGAGCAGTTCTTC.

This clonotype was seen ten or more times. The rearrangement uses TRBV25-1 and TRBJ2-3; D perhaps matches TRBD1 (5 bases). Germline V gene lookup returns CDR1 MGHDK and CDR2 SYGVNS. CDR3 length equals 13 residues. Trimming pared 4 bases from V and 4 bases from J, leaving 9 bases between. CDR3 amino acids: CASSVTGADTQYF. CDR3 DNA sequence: TGTGCCAGCAGTGTTACAGGCGCAGATACGCAGTATTTT. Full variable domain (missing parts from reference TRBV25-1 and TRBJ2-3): EADIYQTPRYLVIGTGKKITLECSQTMGHDKMYWYQQDPGMELHLIHYSYGVNSTEKGDLSSESTVSRIRTEHFPLTLESARPSHTSQYLCASSVTGADTQYFGPGTRLTVL.

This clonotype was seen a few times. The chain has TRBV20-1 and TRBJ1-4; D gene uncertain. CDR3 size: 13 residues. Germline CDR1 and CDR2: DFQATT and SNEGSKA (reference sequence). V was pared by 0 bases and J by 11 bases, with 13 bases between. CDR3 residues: CSARDRYGGKLFF. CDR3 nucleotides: TGCAGTGCTAGAGATAGGTACGGAGGCAAACTGTTTTTT.

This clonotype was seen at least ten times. The CDR3 reads CASSLQGTGANVLTF. For the CDR3, the DNA is TGTGCCAGCAGCCTACAGGGGACTGGGGCCAACGTCCTGACTTTC. The V call is TRBV7-9, the J call TRBJ2-6; 7 positions agree with TRBD1. CDR1 and CDR2 (germline): SEHNR, FQNEAQ (reference sequence). V was clipped by 5 bases and J by 2 bases; unmatched bases: 3. This CDR3 region has 15 residues.

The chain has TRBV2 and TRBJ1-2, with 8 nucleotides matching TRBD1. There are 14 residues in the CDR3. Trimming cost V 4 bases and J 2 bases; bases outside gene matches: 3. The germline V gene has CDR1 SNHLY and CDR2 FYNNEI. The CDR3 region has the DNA TGTGCCAGCAGTGCGGACAGGGCCAACTATGGCTACACCTTC. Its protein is CASSADRANYGYTF.

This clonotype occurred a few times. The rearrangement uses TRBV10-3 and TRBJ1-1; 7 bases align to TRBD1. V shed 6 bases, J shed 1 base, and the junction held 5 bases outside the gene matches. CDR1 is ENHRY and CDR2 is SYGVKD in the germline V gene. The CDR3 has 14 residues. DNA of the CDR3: TGTGCCATCAGGGTGGGACAGCAGAACACTGAAGCTTTCTTT. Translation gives CAIRVGQQNTEAFF.